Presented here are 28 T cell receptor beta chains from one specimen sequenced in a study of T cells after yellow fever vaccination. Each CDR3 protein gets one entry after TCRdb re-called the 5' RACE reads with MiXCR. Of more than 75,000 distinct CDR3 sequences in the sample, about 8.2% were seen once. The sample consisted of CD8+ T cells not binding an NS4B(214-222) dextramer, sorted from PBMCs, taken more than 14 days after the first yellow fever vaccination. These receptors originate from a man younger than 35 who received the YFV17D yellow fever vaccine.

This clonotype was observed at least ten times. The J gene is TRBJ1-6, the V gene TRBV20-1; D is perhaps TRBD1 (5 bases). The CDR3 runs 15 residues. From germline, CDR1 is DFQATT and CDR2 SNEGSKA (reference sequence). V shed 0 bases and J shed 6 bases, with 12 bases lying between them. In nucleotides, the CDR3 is TGCAGTGCTAGAGATGGCGGACAAATTAATTCACCCCTCCACTTT. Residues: CSARDGGQINSPLHF.

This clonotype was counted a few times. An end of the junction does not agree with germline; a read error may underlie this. The chain's CDR3 is CATSRGTSDQPQHF. CDR3 in DNA: TGTGCCACCAGCAGAGGGACTAGCGATCAGCCCCAGCATTTT. This chain links TRBV15 with TRBJ1-5; no clear D gene. The CDR3 has 14 amino acids. In germline, CDR1 is LNHNV, CDR2 YYDKDF (reference sequence).

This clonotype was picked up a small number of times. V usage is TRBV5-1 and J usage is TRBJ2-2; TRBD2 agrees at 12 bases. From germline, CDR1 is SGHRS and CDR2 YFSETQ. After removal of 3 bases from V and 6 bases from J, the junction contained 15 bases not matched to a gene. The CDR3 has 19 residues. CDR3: CASSSELAGGLGSAGELFF. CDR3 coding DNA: TGCGCCAGCAGCTCGGAACTAGCGGGGGGACTTGGATCCGCCGGGGAGCTGTTTTTT.

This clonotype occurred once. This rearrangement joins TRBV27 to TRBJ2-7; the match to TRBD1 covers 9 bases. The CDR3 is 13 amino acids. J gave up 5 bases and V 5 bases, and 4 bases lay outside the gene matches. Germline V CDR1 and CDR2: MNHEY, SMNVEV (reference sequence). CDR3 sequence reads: CASSTGQGNEQYF. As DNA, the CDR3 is TGTGCCAGCAGTACGGGACAGGGAAACGAGCAGTACTTC.

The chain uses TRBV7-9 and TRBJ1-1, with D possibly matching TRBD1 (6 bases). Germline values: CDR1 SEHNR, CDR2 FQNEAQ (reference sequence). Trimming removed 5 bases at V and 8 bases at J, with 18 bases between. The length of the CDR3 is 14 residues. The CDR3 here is CASSPPLGGPEAFF. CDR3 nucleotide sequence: TGTGCCAGCAGCCCACCCCTAGGGGGACCAGAAGCTTTCTTT.

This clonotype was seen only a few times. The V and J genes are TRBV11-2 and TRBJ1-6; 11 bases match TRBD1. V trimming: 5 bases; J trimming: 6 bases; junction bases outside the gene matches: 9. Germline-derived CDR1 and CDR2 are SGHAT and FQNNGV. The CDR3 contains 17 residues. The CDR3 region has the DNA TGTGCCAGCAGCCTGAGAGGGACAGGGGGTATTAATTCACCCCTCCACTTT. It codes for CASSLRGTGGINSPLHF.

CDR3 sequence: CASGGTGIGFRNTGELFF. In nucleotides, the CDR3 is TGTGCCAGCGGGGGGACGGGGATCGGGTTTAGGAACACCGGGGAGCTGTTTTTT. The chain couples TRBV12-3 or TRBV12-4 to TRBJ2-2; D is possibly TRBD2 (6 bases). The CDR3 extends over 18 amino acids. V lost 8 bases and J 1 base, leaving 23 bases between the germline ends.

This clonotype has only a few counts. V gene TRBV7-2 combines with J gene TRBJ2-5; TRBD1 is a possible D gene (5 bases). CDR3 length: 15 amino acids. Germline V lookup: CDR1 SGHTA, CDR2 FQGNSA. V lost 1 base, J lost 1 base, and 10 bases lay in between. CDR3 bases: TGTGCCAGCAGCTTAGGGACAAACCGCCAAGAGACCCAGTACTTC. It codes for CASSLGTNRQETQYF.

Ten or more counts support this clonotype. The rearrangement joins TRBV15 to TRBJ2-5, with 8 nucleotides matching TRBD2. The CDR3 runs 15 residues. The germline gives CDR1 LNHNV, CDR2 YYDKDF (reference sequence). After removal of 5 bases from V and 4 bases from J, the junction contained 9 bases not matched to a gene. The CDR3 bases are TGTGCCACCAGCTCCGGGGGGGGGTTTGGAGAGACCCAGTACTTC. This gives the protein CATSSGGGFGETQYF.

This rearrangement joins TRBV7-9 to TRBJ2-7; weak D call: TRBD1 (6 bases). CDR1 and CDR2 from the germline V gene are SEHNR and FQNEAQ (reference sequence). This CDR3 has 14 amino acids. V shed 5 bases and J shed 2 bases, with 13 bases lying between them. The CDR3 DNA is TGTGCCAGCAGCCCCCCGGACAGTACCTACGAGCAGTACGTC. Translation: CASSPPDSTYEQYV.

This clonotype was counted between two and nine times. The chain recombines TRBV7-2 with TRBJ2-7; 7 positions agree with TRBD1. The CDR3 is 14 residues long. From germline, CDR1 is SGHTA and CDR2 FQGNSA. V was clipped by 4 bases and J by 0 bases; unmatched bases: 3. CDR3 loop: CASSSGQSSYEQYF. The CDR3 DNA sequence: TGTGCCAGCAGCTCGGGACAGAGCTCCTACGAGCAGTACTTC. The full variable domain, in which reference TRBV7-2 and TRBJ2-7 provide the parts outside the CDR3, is GAGVSQSPSNKVTEKGKDVELRCDPISGHTALYWYRQSLGQGLEFLIYFQGNSAPDKSGLPSDRFSAERTGGSVSTLTIQRTQQEDSAVYLCASSSGQSSYEQYFGPGTRLTVT.

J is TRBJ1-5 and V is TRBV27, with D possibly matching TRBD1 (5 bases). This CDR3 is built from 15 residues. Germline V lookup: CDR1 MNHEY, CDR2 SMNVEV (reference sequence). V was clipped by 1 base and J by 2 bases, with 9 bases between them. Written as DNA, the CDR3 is TGTGCCAGCAGTTTATTTGGGGGAGGCAATCAGCCCCAGCATTTT. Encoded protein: CASSLFGGGNQPQHF.

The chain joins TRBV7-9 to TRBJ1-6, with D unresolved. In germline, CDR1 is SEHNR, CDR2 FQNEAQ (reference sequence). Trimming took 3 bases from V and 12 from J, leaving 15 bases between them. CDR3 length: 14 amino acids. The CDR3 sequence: CASSFDTLVGPLHF. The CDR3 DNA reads TGTGCCAGCAGCTTTGACACCCTTGTAGGACCCCTCCACTTT.

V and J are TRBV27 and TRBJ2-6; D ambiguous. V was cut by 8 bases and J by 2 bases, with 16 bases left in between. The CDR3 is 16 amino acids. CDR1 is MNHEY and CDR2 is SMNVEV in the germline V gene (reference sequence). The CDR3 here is CASSLFTGAGANVLTF. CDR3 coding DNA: TGTGCCAGCTCGCTCTTCACGGGCGCTGGGGCCAACGTCCTGACTTTC.

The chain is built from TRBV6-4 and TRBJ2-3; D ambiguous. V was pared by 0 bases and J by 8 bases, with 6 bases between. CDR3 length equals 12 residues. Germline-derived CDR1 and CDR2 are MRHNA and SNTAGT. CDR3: CASSDSGFTQYF. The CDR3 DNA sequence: TGTGCCAGCAGTGACTCTGGATTTACGCAGTATTTT.

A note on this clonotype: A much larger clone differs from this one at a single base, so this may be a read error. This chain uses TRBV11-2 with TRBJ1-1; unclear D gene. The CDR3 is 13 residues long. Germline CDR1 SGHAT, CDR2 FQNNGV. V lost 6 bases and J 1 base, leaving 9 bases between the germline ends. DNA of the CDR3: TGTGCCAGCAGTTTCGGGCCGAACACTGAAGCTTTCTTT. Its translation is CASSFGPNTEAFF.

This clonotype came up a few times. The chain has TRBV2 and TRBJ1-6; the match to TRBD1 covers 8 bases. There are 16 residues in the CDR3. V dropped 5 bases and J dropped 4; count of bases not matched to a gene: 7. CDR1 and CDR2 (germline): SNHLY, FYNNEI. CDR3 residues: CASSPHRGRYNSPLHF. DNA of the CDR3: TGTGCCAGCAGTCCACACAGGGGGAGGTATAATTCACCCCTCCACTTT. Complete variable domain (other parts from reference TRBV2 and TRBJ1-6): EPEVTQTPSHQVTQMGQEVILRCVPISNHLYFYWYRQILGQKVEFLVSFYNNEISEKSEIFDDQFSVERPDGSNFTLKIRSTKLEDSAMYFCASSPHRGRYNSPLHFGNGTRLTVT.

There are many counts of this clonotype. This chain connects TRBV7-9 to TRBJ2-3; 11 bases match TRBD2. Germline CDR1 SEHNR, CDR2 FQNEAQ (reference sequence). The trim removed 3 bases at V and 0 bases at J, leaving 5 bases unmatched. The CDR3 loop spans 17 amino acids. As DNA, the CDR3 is TGTGCCAGCAGCTTCACCCGACTAGCGGGAAGCACAGATACGCAGTATTTT. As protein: CASSFTRLAGSTDTQYF.

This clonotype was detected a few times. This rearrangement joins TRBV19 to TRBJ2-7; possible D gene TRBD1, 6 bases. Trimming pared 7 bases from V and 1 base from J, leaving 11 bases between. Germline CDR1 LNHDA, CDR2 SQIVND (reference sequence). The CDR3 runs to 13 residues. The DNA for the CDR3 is TGTGCCAGTAACCCAGGGGCATCCTACGAGCAGTACTTC. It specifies CASNPGASYEQYF.

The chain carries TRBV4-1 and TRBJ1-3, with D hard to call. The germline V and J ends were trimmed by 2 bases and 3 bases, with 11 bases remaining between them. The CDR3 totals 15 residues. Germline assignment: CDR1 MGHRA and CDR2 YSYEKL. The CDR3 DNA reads TGCGCCAGCAGCCAAAGGGCCTCAGGTGGAAACACCATATATTTT. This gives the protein CASSQRASGGNTIYF.

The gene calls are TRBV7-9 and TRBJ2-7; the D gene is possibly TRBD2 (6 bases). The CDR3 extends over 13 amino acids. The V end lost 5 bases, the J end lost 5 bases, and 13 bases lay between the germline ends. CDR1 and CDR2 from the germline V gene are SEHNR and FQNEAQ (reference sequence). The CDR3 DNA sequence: TGTGCCAGCAGCGTGGCGGGGCGCAACGAGCAGTACTTC. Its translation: CASSVAGRNEQYF.

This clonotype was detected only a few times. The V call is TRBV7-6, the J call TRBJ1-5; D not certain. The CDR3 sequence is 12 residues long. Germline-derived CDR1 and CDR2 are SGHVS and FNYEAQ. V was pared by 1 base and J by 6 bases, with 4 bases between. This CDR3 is CASSLEGQPQHF. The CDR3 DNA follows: TGTGCCAGCAGCTTAGAGGGTCAGCCCCAGCATTTT.

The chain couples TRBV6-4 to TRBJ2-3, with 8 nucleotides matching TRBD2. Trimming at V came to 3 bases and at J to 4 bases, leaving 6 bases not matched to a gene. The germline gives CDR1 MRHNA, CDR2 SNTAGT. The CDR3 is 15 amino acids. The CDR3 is CASSEGAGAADTQYF. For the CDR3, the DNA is TGTGCCAGCAGTGAAGGAGCGGGGGCCGCAGATACGCAGTATTTT.

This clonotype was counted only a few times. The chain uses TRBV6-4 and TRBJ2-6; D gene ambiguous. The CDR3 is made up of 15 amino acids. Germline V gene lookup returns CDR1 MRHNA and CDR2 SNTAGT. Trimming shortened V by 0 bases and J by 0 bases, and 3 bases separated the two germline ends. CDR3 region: CASSDSNSGANVLTF. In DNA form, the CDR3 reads TGTGCCAGCAGTGACTCTAACTCTGGGGCCAACGTCCTGACTTTC.

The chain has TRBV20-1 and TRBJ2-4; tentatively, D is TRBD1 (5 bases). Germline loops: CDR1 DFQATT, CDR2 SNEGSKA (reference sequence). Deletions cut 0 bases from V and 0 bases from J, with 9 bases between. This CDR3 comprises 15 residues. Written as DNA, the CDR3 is TGCAGTGCTAGAGACAGGGAACTAGCCAAAAACATTCAGTACTTC. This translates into CSARDRELAKNIQYF.

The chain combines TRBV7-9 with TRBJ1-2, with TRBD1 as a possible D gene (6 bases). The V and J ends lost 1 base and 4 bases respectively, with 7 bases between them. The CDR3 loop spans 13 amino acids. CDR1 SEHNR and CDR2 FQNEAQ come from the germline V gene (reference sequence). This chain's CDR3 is CASSLGTAYGYTF. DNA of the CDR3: TGTGCCAGCAGCTTAGGGACAGCCTATGGCTACACCTTC. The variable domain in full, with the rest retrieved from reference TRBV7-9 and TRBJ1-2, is DTGVSQNPRHKITKRGQNVTFRCDPISEHNRLYWYRQTLGQGPEFLTYFQNEAQLEKSRLLSDRFSAERPKGSFSTLEIQRTEQGDSAMYLCASSLGTAYGYTFGSGTRLTVV.

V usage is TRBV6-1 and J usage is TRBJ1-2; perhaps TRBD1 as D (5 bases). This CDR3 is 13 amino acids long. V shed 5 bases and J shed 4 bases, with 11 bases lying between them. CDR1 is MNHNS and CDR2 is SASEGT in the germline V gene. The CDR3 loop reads CASSKTEIYGYTF. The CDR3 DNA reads TGTGCCAGCAGTAAGACAGAAATCTATGGCTACACCTTC.

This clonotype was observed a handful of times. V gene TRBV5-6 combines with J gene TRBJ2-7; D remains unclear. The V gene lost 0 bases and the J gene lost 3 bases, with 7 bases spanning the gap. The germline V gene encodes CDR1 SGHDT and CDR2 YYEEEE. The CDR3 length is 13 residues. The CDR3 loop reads CASSLGRYYEQYV. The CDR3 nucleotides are TGTGCCAGCAGCTTGGGCAGATACTACGAGCAGTACGTC.